The rows below give T cell receptor beta chains drawn from one sample of a study of shared clonotypes between healthy human individuals. Profiling relied on immunoSEQ multiplex PCR, and the TCRdb table lists in-frame clones only, not all of them. Of some 800,000 clones listed, approximately 92% are singletons. The specimen sequenced was naive CD8+ T cells sorted from blood. The receptor set was obtained from a man aged 30 to 39 in good health. Each CDR3 is given with its conserved first and last residue. D genes are given only for firm matches. Clone size is not always given. Where it is, it says once, few, many or a class for expanded clones.

>TRBJ2-1|TRBV28|-|-
CASRRGGSSYNEQFF
TGTGCCAGCCGACGAGGCGGAAGCTCCTACAATGAGCAGTTCTTC
>TRBJ2-5|TRBV29-1|-|-
CSVEDFQETQYF
TGCAGCGTTGAAGACTTCCAAGAGACCCAGTACTTC
>TRBJ2-7|TRBV6-5|-|-
CASSRGPIVGEQYF
TGTGCCAGCAGTCGGGGACCGATTGTAGGCGAGCAGTACTTC
>TRBJ2-7|TRBV6-1|TRBD1|once
CASSVMDRSYEQYF
TGTGCCAGCAGCGTAATGGACAGGTCCTACGAGCAGTACTTC
>TRBJ1-1|TRBV10-3|TRBD1|-
CAIRLARDRGEAFF
TGTGCCATCAGACTTGCCCGGGACAGGGGCGAAGCTTTCTTT
>TRBJ2-3|TRBV27|TRBD2|-
CASKFTPLAGADTQYF
TGTGCCAGCAAATTCACTCCGCTAGCGGGTGCAGATACGCAGTATTTT
>TRBJ2-1|TRBV5-5|TRBD2|-
CASSLARLAGDNEQFF
TGTGCCAGCAGCTTGGCTCGACTAGCGGGGGACAATGAGCAGTTCTTC
>TRBJ2-7|TRBV27|-|-
CASSQMTEHYEQYF
TGTGCCAGCAGTCAGATGACGGAGCACTACGAGCAGTACTTC
>TRBJ2-3|TRBV13|-|-
CASSSPGGTDTQYF
TGTGCCAGCAGCTCACCGGGGGGCACAGATACGCAGTATTTT
>TRBJ2-1|TRBV27|-|-
CASRPGGTSPYNEQFF
TGTGCCAGCAGACCAGGGGGGACTAGTCCCTACAATGAGCAGTTCTTC
>TRBJ2-3|TRBV4-3|TRBD2|-
CASSQDRAGTSTDTQYF
TGCGCCAGCAGCCAAGATAGAGCGGGAACCTCCACAGATACGCAGTATTTT
>TRBJ1-2|TRBV6-5|TRBD1|-
CASTFGEGADYGYTF
TGTGCCAGCACCTTCGGGGAGGGGGCGGACTATGGCTACACCTTC
>TRBJ2-7|TRBV28|TRBD1|-
CASSLYIQGAYEQYF
TGTGCCAGCAGTTTATACATCCAGGGGGCTTACGAGCAGTACTTC
>TRBJ2-4|TRBV9|TRBD2|-
CASSVGGSGKNIQYF
TGTGCCAGCAGCGTGGGCGGGAGTGGCAAAAACATTCAGTACTTC
>TRBJ2-7|TRBV13|-|-
CASSLGAGALSYEQYF
TGTGCCAGCAGCTTAGGCGCGGGTGCCCTATCCTACGAGCAGTACTTC
>TRBJ2-7|TRBV18|TRBD1|-
CASSPPRAQGRFYEQYF
TGTGCCAGCTCACCACCGAGGGCACAGGGGCGATTCTACGAGCAGTACTTC
>TRBJ2-7|TRBV4-1|TRBD1|few
CASSQDGTGSGEQYF
TGCGCCAGCAGCCAAGACGGGACAGGATCGGGGGAGCAGTACTTC
>TRBJ1-4|TRBV15|-|-
CATSKERGGVNEKLFF
TGTGCCACCAGCAAGGAAAGGGGAGGTGTGAATGAAAAACTGTTTTTT
>TRBJ2-7|TRBV28|TRBD2|-
CASSLPASGGTYEQYF
TGTGCCAGCAGTTTACCCGCTAGCGGGGGGACCTACGAGCAGTACTTC
>TRBJ2-3|TRBV28|-|-
CASSLKFTDTQYF
TGTGCCAGCAGTTTAAAGTTCACAGATACGCAGTATTTT